The sequence of this TCR beta chain was determined in a study of blood T cells in healthy people across ages (dated by TCRdb to the mid-2010s). For context, the study as a whole: Template switching captured roughly one uniquely barcoded TCR beta cDNA molecule per two T cells in model experiments. To track age-related changes in TCR beta repertoire diversity, the study relied on deep sequencing normalized with unique cDNA molecular identifiers. To avoid experimental bias, donors of different ages were spread randomly across the sequencing lanes. The donors were divided into four age groups: young (average around 17 years), middle-aged (approximately 39), aged (about 60) and long-lived (around 87). The study analyzed two additional independent replicas of 1 million unique cDNA reads from the same blood draw for two donors, one aged 18 to 29 and one aged 80 or older.

From the cysteine up to the phenylalanine, the CDR3 has a length of 14 residues. The sequence is cut down to CDR3 DNA, 42 bases in frame from base 1. Cut back by 4 bases and 0 bases, the V and J ends lie 10 bases apart. Based on the germline V gene, the CDR1 and CDR2 sequences are SGHRS and YFSETQ. The roughly 39 donors, aged about 6 to 95 years, were systemically healthy Caucasian individuals from Russia. About 9.6 milliliters of peripheral blood were collected from each donor into EDTA-treated Vacutainer tubes. Ficoll-Paque density-gradient centrifugation was used to isolate PBMCs, with at least 6 million per sample. Trizol reagent was used to extract total RNA from the PBMCs, yielding at least 5 micrograms per sample. Naive CD45RAhigh/CD27high T cell percentages were measured by flow cytometry on a PBMC aliquot from every donor. A word on this clonotype: Its antigen has not been determined. Per-base quality was not reported, and no clone a single base away is much larger than it.

The full study reports these points: As age increased, observed TCR beta diversity per million T cells dropped in a roughly linear way, and a significant reduction was already evident by age about 40. Estimates of total diversity based on one million sequenced T cells were regarded as lower bounds and as underestimates. A strong correlation was found between observed TCR beta diversity and the percentage of naive T cells measured by flow cytometry. Because the CMV infection status of the donors was unknown, age-related changes in expanded clonotypes may potentially have been confounded. Conclusive comparison of naive and antigen-experienced compartments was prevented by the profiling of bulk unsorted PBMCs. Compared with the aged group, the long-lived group had more naive CD4+ T cells, fewer expanded clones and increased TCR diversity, suggesting age selection.

Receptor amplification or capture employed 5' RACE. Sequenced using an Illumina HiSeq 2500. The second PCR ran for about 6 to 11 cycles and used a J-beta primer mix along with a sample-barcoded 5' primer. Each TCR beta cDNA molecule received a unique molecular identifier from a template-switch 5' adaptor carrying 12 random nucleotides. Each sample yielded at least 2.5 million CDR3-containing paired-end reads. First-strand cDNA synthesis was performed from all RNA using the Mint cDNA synthesis kit, with priming by a TRBC-specific oligonucleotide. After uracil-DNA glycosylase treatment, a first 18-cycle PCR used universal primers M1SS and BC2_uni_R on all cDNA. Under the source paper's analysis protocol: Each sample was normalized by randomly selecting 1 million high-quality reads, each carrying a distinct molecular identifier. Reads sharing molecular identifiers were discarded rather than binned into consensus sequences. MiTCR, run with a Q25 quality threshold and the strictest error-elimination algorithm, handled CDR3 identification, clonotype clustering and error correction. A nonparametric unseen species model with Euler transformation was used to estimate a lower bound on total TCR beta diversity. The public sequencing data were trimmed at Q25 with fastp and processed into clonotypes with MiXCR by TCRdb, which kept only in-frame beta chains. Rows merge per CDR3 protein into single entries with the most common DNA and genes. Clone size and V and J calls follow TCRdb, not the original study. The sample table holds some 750,000 distinct CDR3 sequences, of which about a fifth were seen once. The biggest ten clones account for 22% of the sample.

The clonotype comes from a man aged 70 or older in good health. The sequenced sample consisted of blood. Rearrangement joined TRBV5-1 to TRBJ1-1; no D gene is confidently identified. At the DNA level, the sequence is TGCGCCAGCAGCGCGGCGGGGATGAACACTGAAGCTTTCTTT. Translation gives CASSAAGMNTEAFF. This CDR3, with the reference TRBV5-1 and TRBJ1-1 proteins standing in past its ends, gives the full variable domain KAGVTQTPRYLIKTRGQQVTLSCSPISGHRSVSWYQQTPGQGLQFLFEYFSETQRNKGNFPGRFSGRQFSNSRSEMNVSTLELGDSALYLCASSAAGMNTEAFFGQGTRLTVV.